The rows below give T cell receptor beta chains drawn from one sample of a study of glioma-infiltrating T cells. A single record per CDR3 protein comes from TCRdb applying MiXCR to the multiplex PCR reads. Here the sample spans a few hundred thousand distinct CDR3 sequences, more than 35% being singletons. The source material was glioma tissue, nonneoplastic brain tissue, or PBMCs (not recorded which). The receptors stem from a human donor with low-grade glioma or glioblastoma, undergoing nonglioma brain surgery, or in good health (not recorded which). CDR3s include the opening cysteine and the closing phenylalanine or tryptophan. D genes are given only for firm matches. Rows give clone size only sometimes, using once, few, many, or a class for an expanded clone.

D	size	J	V	DNA	CDR3
TRBD2	-	TRBJ2-3	TRBV4-2	TGTGCCAGCAGCCAAGTGGCGGGAGGGGGGCCAGATACGCAGTATTTT	CASSQVAGGGPDTQYF
-	few	TRBJ1-4	TRBV6-6	TGTGCCAGCAGTTACTCGAGGGCCAGGGCGGAAACTAATGAAAAACTGTTTTTT	CASSYSRARAETNEKLFF
-	few	TRBJ2-7	TRBV20-1	TGCAGTGCTCCAGGGTGGGGTACGGCCTACGAGCAGTACTTC	CSAPGWGTAYEQYF
TRBD2	-	TRBJ2-2	TRBV6-5	TGTGCCAGCAGTTACGGGACTAGCGGGTCCACCGGGGAGCTGTTTTTT	CASSYGTSGSTGELFF
TRBD1	-	TRBJ1-2	TRBV10-3	TGTGCCATCAGGGAGACAGGGGCTAGGAATGGCTACACCTTC	CAIRETGARNGYTF
-	-	TRBJ1-1	TRBV28	TGTGCCAGCATGGTAGGGGGGGTGAACACTGAAGCTTTCTTT	CASMVGGVNTEAFF
-	many	TRBJ1-5	TRBV6-2/TRBV6-3	TGTGCCAGCAGTTACGCTCGTCTCTATAGCAATCAGCCCCAGCATTTT	CASSYARLYSNQPQHF
-	-	TRBJ1-4	TRBV11-2	TGTGCCAGCCAGCGTCCTAATGAAAAACTGTTTTTT	CASQRPNEKLFF
TRBD1	-	TRBJ2-7	TRBV2	TGTGCCAGCAGGATGGACAGGGAAATCTACGAGCAGTACTTC	CASRMDREIYEQYF
TRBD1	many	TRBJ1-5	TRBV20-1	TGCAGTGCCCAGGGGGGGGCCAGTCAGCCCCAGCATTTT	CSAQGGASQPQHF
-	many	TRBJ2-7	TRBV27	TGTGCCAGCAGAACCGCGGCCGGGAGACACGAGCAGTACTTC	CASRTAAGRHEQYF
-	-	TRBJ1-2	TRBV4-1	TGCGCCAGCACCCACGGTCCAGGCAACTATGGCTACACCTTC	CASTHGPGNYGYTF
-	many	TRBJ2-3	TRBV28	TGTGCCAGCAGCCCTCCGGACACAGATACGCAGTATTTT	CASSPPDTDTQYF
-	once	TRBJ2-3	TRBV5-1	TGCGCCAGCAATATGGGGACCCTGACACCCACAGATACGCAGTATTTT	CASNMGTLTPTDTQYF
TRBD1	-	TRBJ2-7	TRBV4-3	TGCGCCAGCAGCCAAGATAGGGACAGTGGGGTTTACGAGCAGTACTTC	CASSQDRDSGVYEQYF
-	many	TRBJ2-7	TRBV20-1	TGCAGCCCTAACCGCGGGGACGAGCAGTACTTC	CSPNRGDEQYF
-	many	TRBJ2-7	TRBV6-2/TRBV6-3	TGTGCCAGCATCTCCCTACTTCGATCGGACGAGCAGTACTTC	CASISLLRSDEQYF
-	-	TRBJ2-7	TRBV28	TGTGCCAGCATGAGGGGCGCCTACGAGCAGTACTTC	CASMRGAYEQYF
TRBD2	-	TRBJ2-1	TRBV6-6	TGTGCCAGCAGTTACTCGTACGCGGGAGGGCCCTCGAATGAGCAGTTCTTC	CASSYSYAGGPSNEQFF